This is a list of T cell receptor beta chains from one sample in a study of shared clonotypes between healthy human individuals. Libraries were prepared by immunoSEQ multiplex PCR; TCRdb keeps only in-frame clonotypes and omits some of them. Seen here are a few million clones, approximately 94% observed once, and the top ten hold roughly 0.13%. The material sequenced was naive CD4+ T cells sorted from blood. All receptors come from a man aged 18 to 30 in good health. CDR3s include the opening cysteine and the closing phenylalanine or tryptophan. D genes are given only for firm matches. For some rows the clone size is stated as once, few or many, or as a class when expanded; others skip it.

d_call	j_call	v_call	clone_size	cdr3_nt	cdr3_aa
-	TRBJ1-2	TRBV4-2	-	TGTGCCGGCTGGGGGCCCTATGGCTACACCTTC	CAGWGPYGYTF
TRBD2	TRBJ2-7	TRBV10-3	-	TGTGCCTCTGGGCTAGCGGGAGGCTCCTACGAGCAGTACTTC	CASGLAGGSYEQYF
-	TRBJ1-5	TRBV10-3	-	TGTGCCATCAGTGAGGGTGCTGCAGGGTCCAAGAGCAATCAGCCCCAGCATTTT	CAISEGAAGSKSNQPQHF
-	TRBJ2-1	TRBV9	-	TGTGCCAGCAGCGGCCAACCACAGGGAAACAATGAGCAGTTCTTC	CASSGQPQGNNEQFF
-	TRBJ1-1	TRBV4-1	-	TGCGCCAGCAGCCAGAGGGTACAGGGCTCTGAAGCTTTCTTT	CASSQRVQGSEAFF
-	TRBJ1-2	TRBV6-4	-	TGTGCCAGACGGGACTCAGAATATGGCTACACCTTC	CARRDSEYGYTF
-	TRBJ2-1	TRBV6-6	-	TGTGCCAGCAGCCCGGGTGGCGTCCAAGGGCAGTTCTTC	CASSPGGVQGQFF
-	TRBJ1-1	TRBV5-1	-	TGCGCCAGCAGCTTAGGACCTCAGAAGGGTGAAGCTTTCTTT	CASSLGPQKGEAFF
TRBD2	TRBJ2-7	TRBV27	-	TGTGCCAGCAGTTCCACTCCCTACGCCGAGCGGGGGAGCTACGAGCAGTACTTC	CASSSTPYAERGSYEQYF
-	TRBJ1-2	TRBV2	-	TGTGCCAGCACGGGTAACTATGGCTACACCTTC	CASTGNYGYTF
TRBD2	TRBJ2-1	TRBV15	-	TGTGCCACCAGCAGAGGGACTAGCGAGGTAAATGAGCAGTTCTTC	CATSRGTSEVNEQFF
TRBD2	TRBJ2-3	TRBV11-2	-	TGTGCCAGCACCCGGACTAGAAAGGATACGCAGTATTTT	CASTRTRKDTQYF
TRBD1	TRBJ1-4	TRBV28	-	TGTGCCACCACCCTGGGGGGACAGAATGAAAAACTGTTTTTT	CATTLGGQNEKLFF
-	TRBJ2-7	TRBV5-6	-	TGTGCCAGCAGTCTGACTCAGGAGTCTTTTACCGACGAGCAGTACTTC	CASSLTQESFTDEQYF
-	TRBJ2-5	TRBV7-3	-	TGTGCCAGCAGCTCAGGGAGTACCCAGTACTTC	CASSSGSTQYF
TRBD2	TRBJ2-1	TRBV30	-	TGTGCCTGGAGTACGACCACCTCTAGCGGCAGCTCCTACAATGAGCAGTTCTTC	CAWSTTTSSGSSYNEQFF
-	TRBJ2-2	TRBV6-1	-	TGTGCCAGCAGTGAAGTACTGGTTTTACGGGAGCTGTTTTTT	CASSEVLVLRELFF
-	TRBJ1-5	TRBV19	-	TGTGCCAGTAGTATTGAGGGCGGTGGAAAGCCCCAGCATTTT	CASSIEGGGKPQHF
TRBD2	TRBJ2-2	TRBV5-5	-	TGTGCCAGCAGCGGGACTACGGGGGAGCTGTTTTTT	CASSGTTGELFF
-	TRBJ2-1	TRBV7-2	-	TGTGCCAGCAGCCTGGTCACTATTGGGGGAGATCTTCAGTTCTTC	CASSLVTIGGDLQFF
-	TRBJ1-6	TRBV5-4	-	TGTGCCAGCAGCAAGGGCCCCGAAGGGTCACCCCTCCACTTT	CASSKGPEGSPLHF
-	TRBJ1-5	TRBV27	-	TGTGCCAGCAGTTTATCCGGGTACGGTCAGCCCCAGCATTTT	CASSLSGYGQPQHF
TRBD1	TRBJ1-3	TRBV10-1	-	TGCGCCAGCGGGGACAGCTCTGGAAACACCATATATTTT	CASGDSSGNTIYF
TRBD1	TRBJ1-2	TRBV18	-	TGTGCCAGCTCACCCCTACAGGGGGTTAACTATGGCTACACCTTC	CASSPLQGVNYGYTF
-	TRBJ2-7	TRBV12-5	once	TGTGCTAGTGGTCTTTCTTCCTCTCGCGGGGCTAGCTCCTACGAGCAGTACTTC	CASGLSSSRGASSYEQYF
-	TRBJ2-5	TRBV5-4	-	TGTGCCAGCAGCTCCCGACATGGACAAGAAGAGACCCAGTACTTC	CASSSRHGQEETQYF
TRBD2	TRBJ2-7	TRBV5-4	-	TGTGCCAGCAGCTTTCTCCAGGGCGTAGCGGGAGGGCCCTCGTACGAGCAGTACTTC	CASSFLQGVAGGPSYEQYF
-	TRBJ2-4	TRBV19	-	TGTGCCAGTAGTGACGGGGCTATGGCCAAAAACATTCAGTACTTC	CASSDGAMAKNIQYF
-	TRBJ2-7	TRBV10-2	-	TGCGCCAGCAGTGAGAACTCGGACACCTACGAGCAGTACTTC	CASSENSDTYEQYF
-	TRBJ1-5	TRBV5-5	-	TGTGCCAGCAGCCGGGGGGGAGGAGTCAATCAGCCCCAGCATTTT	CASSRGGGVNQPQHF
-	TRBJ2-6	TRBV10-3	-	TGTGCCATCAGGGTTGTTGGGGCCAACGTCCTGACTTTC	CAIRVVGANVLTF
-	TRBJ2-1	TRBV6-5	-	TGTGCCAGCAGTCGGGAGCTTGAGCAGTTCTTC	CASSRELEQFF
-	TRBJ1-5	TRBV30	-	TGTGCCTGGAAGGGGAGGGGATATAGCAATCAGCCCCAGCATTTT	CAWKGRGYSNQPQHF
-	TRBJ1-2	TRBV7-9	-	TGTGCCAGCAGCTTAATGGGGGGGATAGATGGCTACACCTTC	CASSLMGGIDGYTF